This T cell receptor (beta chain) came from a study of blood T cell repertoires in COVID-19. Looking at the study overall: Nucleic acid was either cDNA or gDNA, and it came from T cells, B-cell-depleted T cells, or PBMCs.

The germline CDR1 and CDR2 sequences are MNHEY and SMNVEV (reference sequence). V gave up 7 bases and J gave up 5 bases; unmatched junction bases: 7. This CDR3 has 14 residues. Original analysis: Reference gene primer amplification gave nucleated cell count estimates. Profiling relied on immunoSEQ multiplex PCR, and the TCRdb table lists in-frame clones only, not all of them. V and J calls plus clone size are reproduced from that table; the DNA served to infer D and trimming. The sample includes around 40,000 clones, almost 85% of them seen just once. The specimen sequenced was peripheral blood. The chain carries TRBV27 and TRBJ1-1; 10 bases are shared with TRBD1. This sequence was found in a human donor in a cohort sampled during active COVID-19. In DNA form, the CDR3 reads TGTGCCAGCAAAGTTGACAGGGGGCAAACTGAAGCTTTCTTT. Its protein product is CASKVDRGQTEAFF.